A selection of T cell receptor beta chains follows, all from one sample in a study of T cell responses to AZD1222 COVID-19 vaccine. Assay used: immunoSEQ multiplex PCR; TCRdb lists only in-frame clones, some missing. This sample has over 150,000 clones; 80% to 90% occur once, and the top ten carry about 5.5%. The sample consisted of peripheral blood, taken on day 0 of MenACWY control vaccination. The receptors originated from an adult in good health. Each CDR3 is given with its conserved first and last residue.

V	J	CDR3
TRBV7-9	TRBJ2-7	CASSPLWGKKTSGRYEQYF
TRBV7-9	TRBJ2-1	CASSTDPFSAGGRNEQFF
TRBV28	TRBJ1-2	CASSSAENYGYTF
TRBV29-1	TRBJ1-2	CSAGQGAEIGYGYTF
TRBV6-1	TRBJ2-5	CASSDQLAGGQTQYF
TRBV6-5	TRBJ2-2	CASSYSVGTGELFF
TRBV6-4	TRBJ2-1	CASSVETGSYNEQFF
TRBV19	TRBJ1-6	CASSPQGLKNSPLHF
TRBV9	TRBJ1-4	CASSASLHRGNEKLFF
TRBV4-1	TRBJ2-3	CASSQVGDTQYF
TRBV25-1	TRBJ1-6	CASYGTGGSPLHF
TRBV5-1	TRBJ2-1	CASSWGLAGRSYNEQFF
TRBV6-1	TRBJ2-3	CASSDQVIAGVGDTQYF
TRBV24-1	TRBJ1-2	CATSEGPEEGFSGYTF
TRBV6-2/TRBV6-3	TRBJ2-3	CASSPTSGLGDTQYF
TRBV6-6	TRBJ2-7	CASSRNTGYEQYF
TRBV24-1	TRBJ1-1	CATSDFAGAEAFF
TRBV30	TRBJ2-7	CAWSVGDRGTYEQYF
TRBV7-3	TRBJ2-1	CASSLNPASAGEQFF
TRBV6-5	TRBJ1-1	CASRGREGTEAFF
TRBV6-5	TRBJ1-1	CASKVVNTEAFF
TRBV12-5	TRBJ2-3	CASGSTGTSGTDTQYF
TRBV24-1	TRBJ1-2	CATSDPPGTGNYGYTF
TRBV3-1/TRBV3-2	TRBJ2-7	CASSQAGQREPSYEQYF
TRBV19	TRBJ2-7	CASSRRDSYEQYF
TRBV27	TRBJ1-1	CASKRTGMNTEAFF
TRBV9	TRBJ2-7	CASSPGAEQYF
TRBV7-6	TRBJ2-3	CASSSAGGGVAYF
TRBV20-1	TRBJ2-5	CSASRDRRQETQYF
TRBV4-3	TRBJ1-5	CASSQDDASNQPQHF
TRBV6-2/TRBV6-3	TRBJ1-1	CASSLRGTGEAFF
TRBV30	TRBJ2-7	CAWSTSSREGLYEQYF
TRBV11-2	TRBJ2-3	CASSPPERGFTDTQYF
TRBV19	TRBJ2-7	CASSIRGSGSYEQYF
TRBV4-2	TRBJ2-7	CASSQVPPTSGHSYEQYF
TRBV5-4	TRBJ2-4	CASSFPGRPIQYF
TRBV2	TRBJ1-6	CASSTERNSPLHF
TRBV27	TRBJ2-5	CASSFIGQEETQYF
TRBV5-6	TRBJ2-4	CASSLKREEYIQYF
TRBV11-3	TRBJ2-3	CASSLAAGLVDTQYF
TRBV4-1	TRBJ2-3	CASSQDPDSGTDTQYF